The 14 T cell receptor beta chains below all came from one sample that was sequenced in a study of spatial heterogeneity in lung cancer. TCRdb reprocessed the 5' RACE reads with MiXCR, giving one entry per CDR3 protein. Of around 120,000 distinct CDR3 sequences in the sample, 10% to 15% were seen once. Time point given: blood at routine non-recurrence follow-up after resection. The sequenced material consisted of unsorted whole RNA from tumor, nontumor lung or frozen PBMC. The specimen comprised PBMCs, sampled at follow-up. These receptors were taken from a male donor with early-stage non-small cell lung cancer.

The chain joins TRBV4-1 to TRBJ1-2; D may be TRBD1 (5 bases). Germline CDR1 reads MGHRA; CDR2 reads YSYEKL. The CDR3 has 16 residues. Trimming shortened V by 1 base and J by 3 bases, and 15 bases separated the two germline ends. The CDR3 DNA follows: TGCGCCAGCAGCCAAGGGGGAAGGGGAGAATACTATGGCTACACCTTC. This encodes CASSQGGRGEYYGYTF.

The V and J genes are TRBV20-1 and TRBJ2-3; D ambiguous. Germline V gene data show CDR1 as DFQATT and CDR2 as SNEGSKA (reference sequence). V lost 1 base, J lost 1 base, and 9 bases lay in between. This CDR3 has 14 residues. The CDR3 loop is CSARGRLRTDTQYF. The DNA of the CDR3 is TGCAGTGCTAGAGGTCGACTCCGCACAGATACGCAGTATTTT.

The chain recombines TRBV2 with TRBJ1-2; D is unresolved. V was cut by 2 bases and J by 8 bases, with 12 bases left in between. The CDR3 runs to 13 residues. CDR1 and CDR2 (germline): SNHLY, FYNNEI. The CDR3 loop is CASSEIPFYGYTF. CDR3 in DNA: TGTGCCAGCAGTGAAATCCCCTTCTACGGCTACACCTTC.

The sample holds a few counts of this clonotype. The chain joins TRBV5-1 to TRBJ2-5; the D is unclear. The CDR3 has 11 amino acids. Germline V gene sequence: CDR1 SGHRS, CDR2 YFSETQ. V gave up 5 bases and J gave up 5 bases, with 7 bases separating them. The CDR3 reads CASRLDETQYF. The CDR3, as DNA: TGCGCCAGCAGGCTAGATGAGACCCAGTACTTC.

In its sample, this clonotype was seen a few times. This sequence joins TRBV6-5 and TRBJ1-2, with 8 bases identical to TRBD1. This CDR3 has 14 residues. Germline V CDR1 and CDR2: MNHEY, SVGAGI. The V and J ends lost 6 bases and 4 bases, in that order; junction bases with no gene match: 7. CDR3 nucleotides: TGTGCCAGCAGCTTCGGACAGGGAAGCTATGGCTACACCTTC. Its protein is CASSFGQGSYGYTF.

This clonotype showed up just a few times. The chain carries TRBV3-1 and TRBJ2-6, with a tentative D call TRBD2 (5 bases). Trimming left V 1 base short and J 1 base short, with 8 bases between. Germline-derived CDR1 and CDR2 are LGHDT and YNNKEL (reference sequence). This CDR3 is 16 amino acids long. The CDR3 region is CASSQVSGSGANVLTF. In DNA form, the CDR3 reads TGTGCCAGCAGCCAAGTCTCGGGGTCTGGGGCCAACGTCCTGACTTTC. The complete variable domain, with remaining parts taken from reference TRBV3-1 and TRBJ2-6, reads DTAVSQTPKYLVTQMGNDKSIKCEQNLGHDTMYWYKQDSKKFLKIMFSYNNKELIINETVPNRFSPKSPDKAHLNLHINSLELGDSAVYFCASSQVSGSGANVLTFGAGSRLTVL.

The chain combines TRBV5-4 with TRBJ1-2; TRBD1 agrees at 12 bases. CDR3 size: 15 residues. Germline V gene data show CDR1 as SGHNT and CDR2 as YYREEE (reference sequence). J was trimmed by 8 bases and V by 4 bases; bases with no gene match: 9. CDR3 amino acids: CASSTPGQGARGYTF. The CDR3, as DNA: TGTGCCAGCAGCACTCCGGGACAGGGGGCGCGAGGCTACACCTTC.

This clonotype was observed many times. This chain links TRBV20-1 with TRBJ1-5; 9 positions agree with TRBD1. Unmatched junction bases numbered 9, after V lost 0 bases and J lost 6 bases. This CDR3 is 16 amino acids long. Germline V lookup: CDR1 DFQATT, CDR2 SNEGSKA (reference sequence). The CDR3 reads CSAREPGQGSSQPQHF. CDR3 bases: TGCAGTGCTAGAGAACCGGGACAGGGCTCGAGTCAGCCCCAGCATTTT.

The V and J genes are TRBV20-1 and TRBJ2-3; D is possibly TRBD1 (7 bases). Germline V gene sequence: CDR1 DFQATT, CDR2 SNEGSKA (reference sequence). V was clipped by 3 bases and J by 4 bases, with 17 bases between them. This CDR3 spans 15 amino acids. Here the CDR3 DNA reads TGCAGTGCTAGCCCGGGACAGCCTAGCGCAGATACGCAGTATTTT. It yields the protein CSASPGQPSADTQYF.

At least ten counts were recorded for this clonotype. This chain uses TRBV30 with TRBJ2-5, with 10 bases that match TRBD2. V lost 1 base and J lost 1; bases outside the gene matches: 3. Germline V gene lookup returns CDR1 GTSNPN and CDR2 SVGIG (reference sequence). This CDR3 contains 15 residues. CDR3 bases: TGTGCCTGGAGTGGAGTAGCGGGGGGCCAAGAGACCCAGTACTTC. Translating it yields CAWSGVAGGQETQYF.

In its sample, this clonotype was seen many times. The rearrangement joins TRBV4-1 to TRBJ2-7; 10 nucleotides agree with TRBD1. Looked up from germline, CDR1 is MGHRA and CDR2 is YSYEKL. This CDR3 contains 15 residues. V gave up 4 bases and J gave up 1 base; unmatched junction bases: 4. CDR3 bases: TGCGCCAGCAGCCCCGCGGGACAGGGGTCCTACGAGCAGTACTTC. Its protein product is CASSPAGQGSYEQYF.

V gene TRBV4-1 combines with J gene TRBJ2-1; a weak D match, TRBD1 (5 bases). Looked up from germline, CDR1 is MGHRA and CDR2 is YSYEKL. The CDR3 contains 16 residues. V lost 1 base to trimming and J lost 1 base, with 11 bases between them. DNA for the CDR3: TGCGCCAGCAGCCAAGGGGGCGCTGGATCCTACAATGAGCAGTTCTTC. Translation: CASSQGGAGSYNEQFF.

This clonotype was recorded a few times. V usage is TRBV9 and J usage is TRBJ2-2; 8 positions match TRBD1. With 4 bases clipped from V and 1 base from J, the junction kept 6 bases outside the gene matches. The CDR3 totals 16 residues. Looked up from germline, CDR1 is SGDLS and CDR2 is YYNGEE. In DNA form, the CDR3 reads TGTGCCAGCAGCCGGACAGGGCCCAGGAACACCGGGGAGCTGTTTTTT. Translating it yields CASSRTGPRNTGELFF. Using reference TRBV9 and TRBJ2-2 for the parts outside the CDR3, the full variable domain is DSGVTQTPKHLITATGQRVTLRCSPRSGDLSVYWYQQSLDQGLQFLIQYYNGEERAKGNILERFSAQQFPDLHSELNLSSLELGDSALYFCASSRTGPRNTGELFFGEGSRLTVL.

The chain recombines TRBV12-3 or TRBV12-4 with TRBJ1-2, with 8 bases identical to TRBD1. V was pared by 2 bases and J by 5 bases, with 7 bases of the junction left unmatched. CDR3 length equals 15 residues. The CDR3 here is CASSLSGGANYGYTF. In DNA, the CDR3 is TGTGCCAGCAGTTTATCAGGGGGCGCGAATTATGGCTACACCTTC.